This TCR beta chain was retrieved from a study of vaccination effects on CD4 cells after COVID-19. Study-level information: Every participant took two doses of the BNT162b2 or mRNA-1273 vaccine.

In the ViraFEST assay, antigen-specific CD4+ clonotypes were identified by expansion after peptide-pool stimulation. Isolating CD4+ T cells followed roughly ten days of culture. Nobody among the vaccine recipients had prior SARS-CoV-2 infection (nucleocapsid antibodies were negative). To note about this clone: The target antigen is unknown.

Only in-frame clones appear in the TCRdb table, and some are missing; sequencing was by immunoSEQ multiplex PCR. The sample yields around 71,000 clones, approximately 70% seen once. The receptor's source is a human donor who received a COVID-19 vaccine. The sample in question was CD4+ T cells from PBMCs cultured with HCoV-OC43 spike peptides, obtained before COVID-19 vaccination. The subset is: HCoV-OC43 spike overlapping peptide pool stimulation.

CDR3 in amino acids: CASSKGEGLNYGYTF. The CDR3 DNA follows: TGTGCCAGCAGCAAAGGGGAGGGTCTAAACTATGGCTACACCTTC. This chain links TRBV21-1 with TRBJ1-2. TRBV21-1 represents a pseudogene. The CDR3 sequence is 15 residues long.